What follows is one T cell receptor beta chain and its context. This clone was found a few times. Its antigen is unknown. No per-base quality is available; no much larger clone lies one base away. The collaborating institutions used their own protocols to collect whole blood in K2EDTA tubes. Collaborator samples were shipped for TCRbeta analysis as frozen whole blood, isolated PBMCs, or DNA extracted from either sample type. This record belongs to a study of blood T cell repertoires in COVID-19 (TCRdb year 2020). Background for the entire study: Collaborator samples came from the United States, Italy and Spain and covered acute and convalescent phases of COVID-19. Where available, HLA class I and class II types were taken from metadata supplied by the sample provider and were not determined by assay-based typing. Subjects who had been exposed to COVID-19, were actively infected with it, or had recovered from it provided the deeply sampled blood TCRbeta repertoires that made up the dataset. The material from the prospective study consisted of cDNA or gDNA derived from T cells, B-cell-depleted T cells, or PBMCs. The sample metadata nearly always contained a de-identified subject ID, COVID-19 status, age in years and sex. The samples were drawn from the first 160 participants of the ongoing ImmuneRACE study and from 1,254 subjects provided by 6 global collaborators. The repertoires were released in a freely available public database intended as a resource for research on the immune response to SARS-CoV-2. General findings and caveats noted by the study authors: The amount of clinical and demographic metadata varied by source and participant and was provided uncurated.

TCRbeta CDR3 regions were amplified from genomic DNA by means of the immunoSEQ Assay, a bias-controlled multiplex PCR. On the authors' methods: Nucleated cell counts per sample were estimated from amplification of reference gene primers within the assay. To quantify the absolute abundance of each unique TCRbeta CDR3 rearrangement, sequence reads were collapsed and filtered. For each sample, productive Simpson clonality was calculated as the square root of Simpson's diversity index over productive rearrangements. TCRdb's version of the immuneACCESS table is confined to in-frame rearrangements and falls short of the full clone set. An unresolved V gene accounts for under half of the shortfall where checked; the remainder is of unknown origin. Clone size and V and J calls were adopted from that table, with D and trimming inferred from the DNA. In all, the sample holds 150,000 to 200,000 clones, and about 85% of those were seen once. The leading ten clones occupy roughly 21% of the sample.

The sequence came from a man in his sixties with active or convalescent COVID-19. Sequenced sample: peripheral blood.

Read as DNA, the sequence is TGTGCCACCAGTGATTTTCAGAAGACAGGGAGCAATGAGCAGTTCTTC. This translates into CATSDFQKTGSNEQFF. Rearrangement joined TRBV24-1 to TRBJ2-1, with 7 bases in between that match TRBD1. V loses 1 base at its end and J loses 6 bases; junction bases beyond the gene matches: 8. CDR1 and CDR2 are read off the germline V gene as KGHDR and SFDVKD. The CDR3 goes from the cysteine to the phenylalanine over 16 residues. CDR3 DNA only is kept here, 48 bases in frame from base 1.